This T cell receptor beta chain was retrieved from a study of Tregs in tolerant kidney transplant recipients. Of note for this clone: The antigen is not known.

Thawed PBMCs were rested overnight at 37°C with approximately 200 IU/ml IL-2 before regulatory T cell sorting. Measured with immunoSEQ multiplex PCR; TCRdb has only the in-frame clones, and not every one. The table records tens of thousands of clones, approximately 83% of them present only once. The study's findings and limits: Changing PCR primers prevented nucleotide comparison between some patients' samples. Expanding Tregs on activated donor B cells appeared to best identify donor-specific TCRbeta clones. Findings come from small patient numbers and require larger validation.

The starting material was Tregs from blood, obtained before the transplant. This clonotype was obtained from a human donor who received a combined kidney and bone marrow transplant.

The CDR3: CATSREGGPSTDTQYF. CDR3 nucleotides: TGTGCCACCAGCAGAGAGGGGGGACCGAGCACAGATACGCAGTATTTT. This chain uses TRBV15 with TRBJ2-3; maybe TRBD2 (6 bases). V lost 0 bases, J lost 0 bases, and 10 bases lay in between. Per the germline V gene, CDR1 is LNHNV and CDR2 is YYDKDF (reference sequence). The CDR3 loop spans 16 amino acids.